The next 23 T cell receptor beta chains were all read from a single sample in a study of long-term antiretroviral therapy in people with HIV (dated by TCRdb to 2021 to 2024). The immunoSEQ hsTCRB v3.0 assay was used at survey level resolution for TRB variable region sequencing. Imported from immuneACCESS, the table was reduced by TCRdb to in-frame sequences with V and J called. These copies leave out some clones; in studies compared against another copy, an unresolved V gene accounts for under half, and the cause of the remainder is not known. In all, the sample holds about 25,000 clones, and approximately 95% of those were seen once. Around 9.6% of the sample belongs to the ten largest clones. The sample was unsorted PBMCs, taken 7.6 years after starting antiretroviral therapy. These receptors originate from a woman in her forties with HIV.

The chain couples TRBV7-3 to TRBJ1-1; D is unresolved. The CDR3 totals 13 residues. The V end lost 2 bases, the J end lost 1 base, and 5 bases lay between the germline ends. Germline lookup yields CDR1 SGHTA and CDR2 FQGTGA. The CDR3 DNA reads TGTGCCAGCAGCTTAGGGAAGAACACTGAAGCTTTCTTT. Its protein product is CASSLGKNTEAFF.

The chain employs TRBV29-1 and TRBJ1-2, with D maybe TRBD1 (5 bases). Germline assignment: CDR1 SQVTM and CDR2 ANQGSEA. Between the trimmed V and J ends, which lost 7 bases and 8 bases, there was a span of 20 bases. The CDR3 length is 13 residues. DNA of the CDR3: TGCAGCGCTGCCCGGGGGAGTGGGGAGGGCTACACCTTC. Translation: CSAARGSGEGYTF.

The V and J genes are TRBV6-4 and TRBJ1-1, with 7 bases identical to TRBD1. Germline V gene sequence: CDR1 MRHNA, CDR2 SNTAGT. V lost 6 bases and J lost 7; bases outside the gene matches: 5. This CDR3 comprises 12 residues. CDR3 in amino acids: CASRQGQGEAFF. DNA of the CDR3: TGTGCCAGCAGACAGGGGCAGGGTGAAGCTTTCTTT.

The J gene is TRBJ2-5, the V gene TRBV14; tentatively, D is TRBD1 or TRBD2 (6 bases each). Trimming left V 1 base short and J 4 bases short, with 16 bases between. CDR3 length equals 16 residues. The germline V gene has CDR1 SGHDN and CDR2 FVKESK. The CDR3 sequence is CASSQAGDRRAETQYF. In nucleotides, the CDR3 is TGTGCCAGCAGCCAAGCAGGCGACAGGAGGGCAGAGACCCAGTACTTC.

The chain couples TRBV7-2 to TRBJ2-1; D call uncertain. Looked up from germline, CDR1 is SGHTA and CDR2 is FQGNSA. The V end was cut by 8 bases, the J end by 5 bases, with 16 bases between. This CDR3 is built from 14 residues. The CDR3 reads CASRDFFGNNEQFF. The CDR3 region has the DNA TGTGCCAGCCGAGATTTTTTTGGGAACAATGAGCAGTTCTTC.

The chain has TRBV7-6 and TRBJ1-1; no reliable D call. Germline V gene lookup returns CDR1 SGHVS and CDR2 FNYEAQ. This CDR3 contains 15 residues. V lost 2 bases and J lost 0, with 10 bases in between. The chain's CDR3 is CASSLNEGLNTEAFF. The DNA for the CDR3 is TGTGCCAGCAGCTTAAATGAGGGTTTGAACACTGAAGCTTTCTTT. Full variable domain (rest looked up from reference TRBV7-6 and TRBJ1-1): GAGVSQSPRYKVTKRGQDVALRCDPISGHVSLYWYRQALGQGPEFLTYFNYEAQQDKSGLPNDRFSAERPEGSISTLTIQRTEQRDSAMYRCASSLNEGLNTEAFFGQGTRLTVV.

The chain is built from TRBV6-1 and TRBJ2-5; a possible D gene is TRBD2 (6 bases). Looked up from germline, CDR1 is MNHNS and CDR2 is SASEGT. The ends were cut back, 1 base at V and 1 base at J, with 7 bases in the middle. This CDR3 region has 14 residues. CDR3 in DNA: TGTGCCAGCAGTGAAGTGGGACTCCAAGAGACCCAGTACTTC. Translated: CASSEVGLQETQYF.

The chain combines TRBV5-6 with TRBJ1-5, with no clear D. The CDR3 is 13 amino acids. Trimming took off 0 bases at V and 7 bases at J, with 8 bases between the two ends. Germline V gene sequence: CDR1 SGHDT, CDR2 YYEEEE. This CDR3 is CASSLGETQPQHF. CDR3 DNA: TGTGCCAGCAGCTTGGGAGAGACACAGCCCCAGCATTTT.

J is TRBJ1-1 and V is TRBV28; 9 nucleotides line up with TRBD1. The J segment lost 4 bases and the V segment lost 9 bases, leaving 9 bases of the junction unmatched. Germline V CDR1 and CDR2: MDHEN, SYDVKM. This CDR3 has 14 amino acids. The CDR3 protein is CASNRGRLGTEAFF. The CDR3 nucleotides read TGTGCCAGTAACAGGGGGCGTTTGGGCACTGAAGCTTTCTTT. The full variable domain, completed using reference TRBV28 and TRBJ1-1, is DVKVTQSSRYLVKRTGEKVFLECVQDMDHENMFWYRQDPGLGLRLIYFSYDVKMKEKGDIPEGYSVSREKKERFSLILESASTNQTSMYLCASNRGRLGTEAFFGQGTRLTVV.

V is TRBV9 and J is TRBJ2-5, with D maybe TRBD1 (7 bases). CDR3 length: 16 amino acids. Trimming removed 4 bases from V and 4 bases from J, with 20 bases in between. CDR1 and CDR2 from the germline V gene are SGDLS and YYNGEE. The CDR3 is CASSPRGQGGLETQYF. DNA for the CDR3: TGTGCCAGCAGCCCCCGAGGGCAGGGGGGTTTAGAGACCCAGTACTTC.

The CDR3 loop is CASSPYRGLGNTIYF. CDR3 nucleotide sequence: TGTGCCAGCAGTCCTTACAGGGGGCTCGGAAACACCATATATTTT. The chain links TRBV27 to TRBJ1-3; 9 positions agree with TRBD1. The CDR3 sequence is 15 residues long. Per the germline V gene, CDR1 is MNHEY and CDR2 is SMNVEV (reference sequence). Trimming cost V 5 bases and J 4 bases; bases outside gene matches: 6.

The chain carries TRBV4-3 and TRBJ2-2; TRBD2 matches 8 bases. In germline, CDR1 is LGHNA, CDR2 YSLEER. The CDR3 is 16 residues long. V shed 0 bases and J 4 bases; nucleotides not matched to a gene: 4. In DNA form, the CDR3 reads TGCGCCAGCAGCCAAGAGCGGGGGGTGGGCACCGGGGAGCTGTTTTTT. This gives the protein CASSQERGVGTGELFF.

The chain combines TRBV18 with TRBJ1-5; D remains unclear. V was pared by 0 bases and J by 2 bases, with 8 bases between. The CDR3 loop spans 15 amino acids. Germline V gene data show CDR1 as KGHSH and CDR2 as LQKENI. DNA for the CDR3: TGTGCCAGCTCACCACCCGGACCGGGCAATCAGCCCCAGCATTTT. As protein: CASSPPGPGNQPQHF. The variable domain in full, completed from reference TRBV18 and TRBJ1-5, reads NAGVMQNPRHLVRRRGQEARLRCSPMKGHSHVYWYRQLPEEGLKFMVYLQKENIIDESGMPKERFSAEFPKEGPSILRIQQVVRGDSAAYFCASSPPGPGNQPQHFGDGTRLSIL.

The V call is TRBV6-5, the J call TRBJ2-7, with D perhaps TRBD1 or TRBD2 (5 bases each). The CDR3 consists of 14 residues. Per germline, CDR1 MNHEY and CDR2 SVGAGI. V was pared by 5 bases and J by 5 bases, with 16 bases between. This CDR3 is CASSRDRATHEQYF. As DNA, the CDR3 is TGTGCCAGCAGTCGGGACCGGGCGACCCACGAGCAGTACTTC.

This chain uses TRBV5-8 with TRBJ2-7, with 11 bases that match TRBD1. The ends lost 4 bases at V and 1 base at J; junction bases unmatched: 7. This CDR3 comprises 16 residues. CDR1 and CDR2 (germline): SGHTS, YDEGEE. CDR3 DNA sequence: TGTGCCAGCAGCGCCGCCGGGACAGGGGGTTCCTACGAGCAGTACTTC. It specifies CASSAAGTGGSYEQYF.

The V call is TRBV7-2, the J call TRBJ2-1, with D perhaps matching TRBD1 or TRBD2 (5 bases each). Germline CDR1 and CDR2: SGHTA and FQGNSA. The CDR3 totals 13 residues. With 6 bases removed from V and 6 bases from J, the gap between germline ends came to 12 bases. Here the CDR3 DNA reads TGTGCCAGCAGGCCCCGAGGGGCCAATGAGCAGTTCTTC. This translates into CASRPRGANEQFF.

The chain carries TRBV9 and TRBJ2-1; possible D gene TRBD1, 6 bases. Trimming removed 3 bases at V and 5 bases at J, with 15 bases between. The CDR3 contains 15 residues. Germline V gene lookup returns CDR1 SGDLS and CDR2 YYNGEE. The CDR3 sequence is CASSASLWTDNEQFF. Here the CDR3 DNA reads TGTGCCAGCAGCGCCAGCCTCTGGACAGACAATGAGCAGTTCTTC.

The chain carries TRBV30 and TRBJ2-1; D remains ambiguous. V was shortened by 1 base and J by 5 bases, with 6 bases between the two germline ends. The CDR3 length is 12 residues. Germline CDR1 is GTSNPN and CDR2 is SVGIG (reference sequence). CDR3 sequence reads: CAWSEAHNEQFF. The CDR3 DNA reads TGTGCCTGGAGTGAGGCCCACAATGAGCAGTTCTTC.

For this clone: The likely explanation is a read error, given a far larger clone one base away. Since the CDR3 does not end with the conserved phenylalanine or tryptophan, this likely comes from a read error. The chain is built from TRBV25-1 and TRBJ2-3; no definite D call. Germline loops: CDR1 MGHDK, CDR2 SYGVNS. V shed 7 bases and J shed 5 bases, with 7 bases lying between them. The CDR3 is made up of 11 amino acids. The CDR3 region has the DNA TGTGCCAGCACCTGGGGAGATACGCAGTATGTT. Protein: CASTWGDTQYV.

The V call is TRBV4-1, the J call TRBJ2-7, with 7 nucleotides matching TRBD1. Losses at the gene ends were 1 base for V and 2 bases for J; bases not matched to a gene: 8. Germline V gene sequence: CDR1 MGHRA, CDR2 YSYEKL. The CDR3 covers 16 residues. CDR3 loop: CASSQGPDRATYEQYF. The CDR3 bases are TGCGCCAGCAGCCAAGGCCCCGACAGGGCTACCTACGAGCAGTACTTC.

The chain is built from TRBV7-2 and TRBJ2-1; 9 bases agree with TRBD2. J lost 5 bases, V lost 5 bases, and 13 bases had no gene match. Per germline, CDR1 SGHTA and CDR2 FQGNSA. The CDR3 contains 17 residues. Here the CDR3 reads CASSPNRGGGADNEQFF. CDR3 nucleotide sequence: TGTGCCAGCAGCCCCAACAGGGGCGGGGGGGCGGACAATGAGCAGTTCTTC. Combining the CDR3 with reference TRBV7-2 and TRBJ2-1 gives the whole variable domain GAGVSQSPSNKVTEKGKDVELRCDPISGHTALYWYRQSLGQGLEFLIYFQGNSAPDKSGLPSDRFSAERTGGSVSTLTIQRTQQEDSAVYLCASSPNRGGGADNEQFFGPGTRLTVL.

CDR3 DNA sequence: TGTGCCAGCAGTTTGGGCAGGGGGCGCTTCCCCCCCCCGTATCACCTCCACTTT. Its translation: CASSLGRGRFPPPYHLHF. The chain recombines TRBV28 with TRBJ1-6; 8 bases align to TRBD1. The germline CDR1 and CDR2 sequences are MDHEN and SYDVKM. The V and J ends lost 3 bases and 15 bases, in that order; junction bases with no gene match: 22. This CDR3 region has 18 residues.

V usage is TRBV27 and J usage is TRBJ2-4; 14 bases are a match to TRBD2. The junction had 9 bases not matched to a gene; V was cut back by 4 bases and J by 1 base. The CDR3 length is 19 residues. The germline V gene encodes CDR1 MNHEY and CDR2 SMNVEV (reference sequence). CDR3 region: CASSSGTSGGWAAKNIQYF. The CDR3 nucleotides read TGTGCCAGCAGTTCTGGGACTAGCGGGGGCTGGGCGGCCAAAAACATTCAGTACTTC.